This T cell receptor (beta chain) was captured in a study of blood T cell repertoires in COVID-19. Some clones are missing from TCRdb's copy, which holds only in-frame ones; the method was immunoSEQ multiplex PCR. The sample has about 140,000 clones, 70% to 90% seen once. This clone has a single count. The CDR3 consists of 13 residues. CDR1 and CDR2 (germline): MNHEY, SVGAGI. Trimming left V 6 bases short and J 3 bases short, with 12 bases between. The sequence was collected from a middle-aged man with acute or convalescent COVID-19. The sequenced material came from peripheral blood. The J gene is TRBJ2-7, the V gene TRBV6-5; a possible D gene is TRBD1 (6 bases). The CDR3, as DNA: TGTGCCAGCAGCGTAGGACAGAACTACGAGCAGTACTTC. Its protein product is CASSVGQNYEQYF.